Shown below are 12 T cell receptor beta chains from a single sample sequenced in a study of blood T cell repertoires in COVID-19. Measured with immunoSEQ multiplex PCR; TCRdb has only the in-frame clones, and not every one. The data hold tens of thousands of clones, with about four fifths observed a single time. Specimen: peripheral blood. The origin of the receptors is a woman aged 60 to 75 with acute or convalescent COVID-19.

The CDR3 spells CASSLSGGNYTF. The CDR3 nucleotides read TGTGCCAGCAGCTTATCTGGGGGGAATTACACCTTC. The rearrangement joins TRBV7-3 to TRBJ1-2, with D possibly matching TRBD1 (5 bases). Germline values: CDR1 SGHTA, CDR2 FQGTGA. This CDR3 region has 12 residues. The germline V and J ends were trimmed by 2 bases and 11 bases, with 12 bases remaining between them.

This clone was recorded only once. The chain joins TRBV25-1 to TRBJ1-1; TRBD1 might be the D (5 bases). V dropped 3 bases and J dropped 9 bases, with 20 bases sitting between them. The V gene's germline CDR1 is MGHDK and CDR2 SYGVNS. This CDR3 contains 15 residues. The CDR3 coding sequence is TGTGCCAGCAGTGATACGCGGCGGGTCGGGGGGAAAGCTTTCTTT. This translates into CASSDTRRVGGKAFF.

The CDR3 nucleotides are TGTGCCAGCCTTCAGGAACCCGGTCAGCCCCAGCATTTT. Protein: CASLQEPGQPQHF. The chain joins TRBV12-3 or TRBV12-4 to TRBJ1-5; unclear D gene. This CDR3 spans 13 amino acids. V lost 8 bases, J lost 6 bases, and 14 bases lay in between.

This chain joins TRBV18 and TRBJ1-1; 8 positions match TRBD1. The CDR3 runs to 14 residues. CDR1 KGHSH and CDR2 LQKENI come from the germline V gene. V shed 8 bases and J 5 bases; nucleotides not matched to a gene: 10. CDR3 nucleotide sequence: TGTGCCAGCCGAACCCAGGGGGCCCGGACTGAAGCTTTCTTT. Translation gives CASRTQGARTEAFF. The entire variable domain, with the rest obtained from reference TRBV18 and TRBJ1-1, is as follows: NAGVMQNPRHLVRRRGQEARLRCSPMKGHSHVYWYRQLPEEGLKFMVYLQKENIIDESGMPKERFSAEFPKEGPSILRIQQVVRGDSAAYFCASRTQGARTEAFFGQGTRLTVV.

The chain recombines TRBV5-6 with TRBJ2-5; 8 bases are shared with TRBD2. The germline CDR1 and CDR2 sequences are SGHDT and YYEEEE. This CDR3 region has 15 residues. Losses at the gene ends were 4 bases for V and 1 base for J; bases not matched to a gene: 6. CDR3 DNA: TGTGCCAGCAGCCACGGGGGGGGCCTCCAAGAGACCCAGTACTTC. It codes for CASSHGGGLQETQYF.

The chain employs TRBV5-1 and TRBJ1-1; D not resolved. Germline CDR1 reads SGHRS; CDR2 reads YFSETQ. This CDR3 has 15 residues. V was clipped by 4 bases and J by 3 bases, with 16 bases between them. This CDR3 reads CASSPGFSGDTEAFF. The DNA for the CDR3 is TGCGCCAGCAGCCCGGGGTTCTCCGGTGACACTGAAGCTTTCTTT.

The chain recombines TRBV5-1 with TRBJ2-1; no reliable D call. The CDR3 spans 16 residues. The germline V gene encodes CDR1 SGHRS and CDR2 YFSETQ. Trimming removed 1 base at V and 0 bases at J, with 11 bases between. CDR3 bases: TGCGCCAGCAGCTTGAACAGCCCAAGCTCCTACAATGAGCAGTTCTTC. Protein product: CASSLNSPSSYNEQFF.

CDR3 in DNA: TGTGCCAGCAGCTTAGGAGGAGGGAACACTGAAGCTTTCTTT. Protein: CASSLGGGNTEAFF. V usage is TRBV7-9 and J usage is TRBJ1-1; no clear D gene. The germline V gene has CDR1 SEHNR and CDR2 FQNEAQ (reference sequence). With 1 base removed from V and 1 base from J, the gap between germline ends came to 7 bases. The CDR3 loop spans 14 amino acids.

This clone was seen a handful of times. This chain joins TRBV7-6 and TRBJ2-7; 11 bases line up with TRBD2. Germline V gene lookup returns CDR1 SGHVS and CDR2 FNYEAQ. This CDR3 is built from 15 residues. V was clipped by 4 bases and J by 2 bases; unmatched bases: 4. The CDR3: CASSYLAGGPYEQYF. The DNA for the CDR3 is TGTGCCAGCAGCTACCTAGCGGGAGGCCCCTACGAGCAGTACTTC.

This chain joins TRBV3-1 (or the pseudogene TRBV3-2) and TRBJ2-7; TRBD2 matches 11 bases. Germline CDR1 reads LGHDT; CDR2 reads YNNKEL (reference sequence). Trimming took 6 bases from V and 2 from J; bases not matched to a gene: 6. The CDR3 consists of 15 residues. CDR3: CASRPGLAGAYEQYF. The CDR3 DNA reads as TGTGCCAGCAGACCAGGACTAGCGGGTGCCTACGAGCAGTACTTC.

The gene calls are TRBV18 and TRBJ2-7, with 9 bases lining up with TRBD1. CDR3 size: 15 residues. The V gene's germline CDR1 is KGHSH and CDR2 LQKENI. Germline trimming cut 5 bases from V and 3 bases from J; bases unmatched to any gene: 8. CDR3 amino acids: CASSTDRGSLYEQYF. The CDR3 DNA reads TGTGCCAGCTCAACGGACAGGGGAAGTCTCTACGAGCAGTACTTC.

The chain is built from TRBV7-9 and TRBJ1-4; perhaps TRBD1 as D (6 bases). The V gene lost 5 bases and the J gene lost 8 bases, with 9 bases spanning the gap. The germline gives CDR1 SEHNR, CDR2 FQNEAQ (reference sequence). The CDR3 spans 12 residues. CDR3 DNA: TGTGCCAGCAGCGCCCAGGGGGAAAAACTGTTTTTT. It encodes CASSAQGEKLFF.